The text below deals with one T cell receptor (beta chain). This CDR3 has 13 amino acids. The V gene's germline CDR1 is MNHEY and CDR2 SMNVEV (reference sequence). The ends were cut back, 3 bases at V and 7 bases at J, with 12 bases in the middle. Clones were sequenced by immunoSEQ multiplex PCR, and TCRdb holds only the in-frame ones, with some missing. Of 85,000 to 130,000 clones in the sample, around 90% were seen once. This entry comes from a study of T cell changes during pregnancy in multiple sclerosis. The genes are TRBV27 and TRBJ1-1, with no clear D. This clonotype was obtained from a female donor with multiple sclerosis, enrolled in a pregnancy study. Sequencing was performed on peripheral blood, taken before pregnancy. The chain's CDR3 is CASSFYQTSEAFF. The CDR3 region has the DNA TGTGCCAGCAGTTTTTATCAGACTAGTGAAGCTTTCTTT.